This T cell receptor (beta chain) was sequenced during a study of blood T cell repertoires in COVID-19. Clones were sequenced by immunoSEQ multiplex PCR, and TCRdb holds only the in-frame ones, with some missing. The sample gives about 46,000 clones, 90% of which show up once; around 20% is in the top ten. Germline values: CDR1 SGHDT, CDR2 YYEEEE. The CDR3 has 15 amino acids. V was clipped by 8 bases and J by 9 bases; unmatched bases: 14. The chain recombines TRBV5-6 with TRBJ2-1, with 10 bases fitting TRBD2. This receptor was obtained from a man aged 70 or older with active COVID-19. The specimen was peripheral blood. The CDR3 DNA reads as TGTGCCAGTCACTCGGGGCTAGCGGGAGTAGGTGAGCAGTTCTTC. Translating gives CASHSGLAGVGEQFF.